This passage covers 2 T cell receptor beta chains from one sample sequenced in a study of shared clonotypes between healthy human individuals. In the naive CD8 group, cells lacked CD45RO and were positively selected for CCR7, so terminally differentiated effector memory CD45RA+ cells were left out. The table came from immunoSEQ multiplex PCR; TCRdb's copy has only in-frame clones and leaves some out. The sample has around 2.1 million clones, about 92% seen once; the top ten hold 1.5% to 2%. Sequencing was done on a sample of naive CD8+ T cells from PBMCs. The receptors derive from a man younger than 35 in good health. Some clones in this sample may be carry-over from other donors' samples.

This rearrangement joins TRBV11-2 to TRBJ2-1; tentative D call: TRBD1 (6 bases). Germline V gene data show CDR1 as SGHAT and CDR2 as FQNNGV. This CDR3 has 16 amino acids. V gave up 6 bases and J gave up 2 bases, with 17 bases separating them. The CDR3: CASRTGWAWTYNEQFF. In DNA form, the CDR3 reads TGTGCCAGCAGAACAGGGTGGGCCTGGACCTACAATGAGCAGTTCTTC. Full variable domain (rest looked up from reference TRBV11-2 and TRBJ2-1): EAGVAQSPRYKIIEKRQSVAFWCNPISGHATLYWYQQILGQGPKLLIQFQNNGVVDDSQLPKDRFSAERLKGVDSTLKIQPAKLEDSAVYLCASRTGWAWTYNEQFFGPGTRLTVL.

The DNA for the CDR3 is TGTGCCAGCAGTGAGGGACTAAATAGCAATCAGCCCCAGCATTTT. This translates into CASSEGLNSNQPQHF. This sequence joins TRBV27 and TRBJ1-5; TRBD1 might be the D (5 bases). The germline gives CDR1 MNHEY, CDR2 SMNVEV (reference sequence). V was pared by 5 bases and J by 0 bases, with 11 bases between. The CDR3 sequence is 15 residues long.